The clone carrying this T cell receptor beta chain was seen more than once but under ten times. Its antigen is currently unknown. This specimen comes from a study of T-cell memory formation after mild COVID-19. TCRdb reprocessed the 5' RACE reads with MiXCR, giving one entry per CDR3 protein. This repertoire shows 120,000 or so distinct CDR3 sequences, approximately 6.2% found once; its top ten account for approximately 2.1%. The CDR3 length is 14 residues. Germline V lookup: CDR1 DFQATT, CDR2 SNEGSKA (reference sequence). Germline trimming cut 1 base from V and 10 bases from J; bases unmatched to any gene: 11. Findings and caveats of the study: Later expanders leaned CD4+, whereas clones that contracted between day 15 and 85 were balanced CD4/CD8.

The chain employs TRBV20-1 and TRBJ1-1, with TRBD1 identical over 8 bases. The sequencing input was PBMCs or a T cell subset sorted from them (not recorded which). This clonotype originated in an adult woman who had mild COVID-19 (a few samples of this study predate the infection). Cell type and time point are not known. CDR3 in amino acids: CSARGNRGVGGAFF. In DNA form, the CDR3 reads TGCAGTGCTAGAGGAAACAGGGGGGTCGGAGGAGCTTTCTTT.